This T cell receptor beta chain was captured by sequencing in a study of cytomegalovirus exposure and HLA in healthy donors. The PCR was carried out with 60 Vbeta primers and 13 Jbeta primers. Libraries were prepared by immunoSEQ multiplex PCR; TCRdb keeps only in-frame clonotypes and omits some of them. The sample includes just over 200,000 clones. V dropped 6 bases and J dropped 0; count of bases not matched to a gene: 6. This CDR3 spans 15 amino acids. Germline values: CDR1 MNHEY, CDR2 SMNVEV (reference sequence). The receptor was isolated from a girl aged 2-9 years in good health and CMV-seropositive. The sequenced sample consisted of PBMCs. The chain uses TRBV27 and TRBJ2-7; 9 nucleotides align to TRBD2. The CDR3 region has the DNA TGTGCCAGCAGGAAAGGTAGCGGGAGCTCCTACGAGCAGTACTTC. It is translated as CASRKGSGSSYEQYF.